Sequencing of this TCR beta chain was carried out in a study of low-dose radiotherapy and immunotherapy resistance in tumors. Primers used for first-strand cDNA, a TRAV- and TRBV-specific set, covered both alpha and beta chains. Amplification of TCRs used a constant-region primer and V-primer adapter for approximately 19 PCR cycles. TCRdb processed the reads anew with MiXCR; each CDR3 protein has one entry. The sample contains 13,000 or so distinct CDR3 sequences, roughly four fifths of which appear only once. Trimming took 1 base from V and 0 from J, leaving 10 bases between them. The CDR3 runs 15 residues. The germline V gene has CDR1 SGHAT and CDR2 FQNNGV.

The TCR originated in a human donor with advanced metastatic prostate, ovarian, gallbladder or colorectal cancer (not recorded which). This table probably holds off-target reads from a library built for another chain. The gene calls are TRBV11-2 and TRBJ2-7; the D gene is possibly TRBD1 (6 bases). The CDR3 loop is CASSLAGVPSYEQYF. The CDR3 region has the DNA TGTGCCAGCAGCTTAGCAGGGGTCCCCTCCTACGAGCAGTACTTC. The full variable domain, rest sourced from reference TRBV11-2 and TRBJ2-7, is EAGVAQSPRYKIIEKRQSVAFWCNPISGHATLYWYQQILGQGPKLLIQFQNNGVVDDSQLPKDRFSAERLKGVDSTLKIQPAKLEDSAVYLCASSLAGVPSYEQYFGPGTRLTVT.